The 10 T cell receptor beta chains given below trace back to one sample, sequenced in a study of cytomegalovirus exposure and HLA in healthy donors. Use of 60 Vbeta and 13 Jbeta primers characterized the PCR. Only in-frame clones appear in the TCRdb table, and some are missing; sequencing was by immunoSEQ multiplex PCR. The data show roughly 100,000 clones, 9.5% to 13% seen once. Sequencing was carried out using PBMCs. Receptor source: a man in his forties in good health and CMV-seropositive.

This clone was found a few times. V gene TRBV9 combines with J gene TRBJ2-1; 14 bases fit TRBD2. This CDR3 contains 16 residues. The J segment lost 7 bases and the V segment lost 0 bases, leaving 3 bases of the junction unmatched. CDR1 is SGDLS, CDR2 YYNGEE, per germline. CDR3 sequence: CASSVETSGRVNEQFF. The CDR3 nucleotides read TGTGCCAGCAGCGTAGAGACTAGCGGGAGGGTTAATGAGCAGTTCTTC.

Only a few counts were recorded for this clone. The genes are TRBV6-1 and TRBJ1-5; 9 bases match TRBD1. Germline CDR1 and CDR2: MNHNS and SASEGT. The J segment lost 3 bases and the V segment lost 6 bases, leaving 9 bases of the junction unmatched. CDR3 length equals 16 residues. The CDR3 reads CASSESWTGVNQPQHF. The CDR3, as DNA: TGTGCCAGCAGCGAAAGCTGGACAGGGGTCAATCAGCCCCAGCATTTT.

This clone has only a few counts. The J gene is TRBJ2-5, the V gene TRBV5-4; TRBD2 matches at 10 bases. V trimming: 0 bases; J trimming: 4 bases; junction bases outside the gene matches: 6. The CDR3 is 16 amino acids. Germline V gene lookup returns CDR1 SGHNT and CDR2 YYREEE (reference sequence). CDR3 coding DNA: TGTGCCAGCAGCTTGGAGGAGCGGGAGGGCCCAGAGACCCAGTACTTC. It is translated as CASSLEEREGPETQYF. The variable domain in full, completed from reference TRBV5-4 and TRBJ2-5, reads ETGVTQSPTHLIKTRGQQVTLRCSSQSGHNTVSWYQQALGQGPQFIFQYYREEENGRGNFPPRFSGLQFPNYSSELNVNALELDDSALYLCASSLEEREGPETQYFGPGTRLLVL.

The chain recombines TRBV19 with TRBJ2-1, with 12 bases matching TRBD2. Trimming at V came to 5 bases and at J to 8 bases, leaving 4 bases not matched to a gene. Germline CDR1 is LNHDA and CDR2 is SQIVND (reference sequence). The CDR3 is made up of 14 amino acids. The CDR3 DNA reads as TGTGCCAGTAGTCGGACTAGCGGGATCGATGAGCAGTTCTTC. It translates to CASSRTSGIDEQFF.

This rearrangement joins TRBV9 to TRBJ2-5; 9 nucleotides align to TRBD2. CDR3 length: 16 residues. Germline V gene data show CDR1 as SGDLS and CDR2 as YYNGEE. The V segment lost 0 bases and the J segment 1 base; nucleotides outside the gene matches: 4. The CDR3: CASSVVAGGPQETQYF. CDR3 DNA: TGTGCCAGCAGCGTAGTGGCGGGAGGGCCCCAAGAGACCCAGTACTTC.

This clone was seen a few times. The V and J genes are TRBV5-6 and TRBJ1-4; D is possibly TRBD1 (6 bases). The CDR3 spans 12 residues. Germline V gene data show CDR1 as SGHDT and CDR2 as YYEEEE. The ends were cut back, 3 bases at V and 12 bases at J, with 12 bases in the middle. The CDR3 sequence: CASSSIQGELFF. CDR3 bases: TGTGCCAGCAGCTCAATACAGGGTGAACTGTTTTTT. Filled out from reference TRBV5-6 and TRBJ1-4, the complete variable domain reads DAGVTQSPTHLIKTRGQQVTLRCSPKSGHDTVSWYQQALGQGPQFIFQYYEEEERQRGNFPDRFSGHQFPNYSSELNVNALLLGDSALYLCASSSIQGELFFGSGTQLSVL.

This clone was picked up a small number of times. The gene calls are TRBV19 and TRBJ2-2; TRBD2 aligns across 9 bases. V dropped 3 bases and J dropped 0; count of bases not matched to a gene: 5. This CDR3 is built from 17 residues. The germline V gene encodes CDR1 LNHDA and CDR2 SQIVND (reference sequence). The CDR3 reads CASSMSTSGSNTGELFF. As DNA, the CDR3 is TGTGCCAGTAGTATGTCAACTAGCGGGTCGAACACCGGGGAGCTGTTTTTT.

The gene calls are TRBV27 and TRBJ2-1; 7 bases line up with TRBD1. V was pared by 6 bases and J by 0 bases, with 5 bases of the junction left unmatched. This CDR3 spans 15 amino acids. CDR1 MNHEY and CDR2 SMNVEV come from the germline V gene (reference sequence). DNA of the CDR3: TGTGCCAGCAGGCCGAGGGACAGCTCCTACAATGAGCAGTTCTTC. Protein product: CASRPRDSSYNEQFF.

This clone was counted only a few times. The rearrangement uses TRBV6-5 and TRBJ1-4; D uncertain. Germline V gives CDR1 MNHEY, CDR2 SVGAGI. This CDR3 has 15 residues. V lost 6 bases and J 0 bases, leaving 11 bases between the germline ends. The CDR3 DNA is TGTGCCAGCAGCCCGATGGCGGCAACTAATGAAAAACTGTTTTTT. This encodes CASSPMAATNEKLFF.

This chain connects TRBV6-1 to TRBJ2-3; 8 bases align to TRBD1. CDR3 length: 13 residues. Germline trimming cut 5 bases from V and 4 bases from J; bases unmatched to any gene: 2. Germline CDR1 is MNHNS and CDR2 is SASEGT. DNA of the CDR3: TGTGCCAGCAGTCAACAGGGGGCAGATACGCAGTATTTT. Translating it yields CASSQQGADTQYF.